This TCR beta chain is from a study of cytotoxic CD8 clonotypes in ibrutinib-treated CLL. This clone was observed a few times. CDR1 SGHRS and CDR2 YFSETQ come from the germline V gene. The V and J ends lost 4 bases and 1 base respectively, with 11 bases between them. This CDR3 spans 14 amino acids. Sequenced by immunoSEQ multiplex PCR; TCRdb stores in-frame clones only, minus some. The profile shows 200,000 to 250,000 clones, over 65% of them singletons. The chain carries TRBV5-1 and TRBJ1-1; D remains unclear. The sequences come from PBMCs, collected after 12 months of ibrutinib treatment. The TCR sequence derives from a human donor with chronic lymphocytic leukemia. Here the CDR3 reads CASSGSVRNTEAFF. In DNA, the CDR3 is TGCGCCAGCAGCGGCTCGGTCCGGAACACTGAAGCTTTCTTT.